This TCR beta chain came from a study of CD8+ T cells in alopecia areata. It was from PBMCs that CD4+ and CD8+ T cells were sorted. As to this clone: What it recognizes is unknown.

Regarding the study as a whole: Sequence data from scalp samples additionally include resident alphabeta T cells of normal skin. Greater clonality was observed in lesional scalp samples, especially alopecia totalis/universalis, versus normal scalp.

J lost 5 bases, V lost 6 bases, and 8 bases had no gene match. Per the germline V gene, CDR1 is SEHNR and CDR2 is FQNEAQ (reference sequence). This CDR3 is 14 amino acids long. RNA, once extracted, was reverse transcribed into cDNA for use as the sequencing template. Assay used: immunoSEQ multiplex PCR; TCRdb lists only in-frame clones, some missing. Altogether 110,000 to 150,000 clones are present, 62% being singletons, with the ten largest covering around 34%. The genes are TRBV7-9 and TRBJ2-5, with 8 bases lining up with TRBD1. The clonotype originates from a human donor in good health. Sequencing input: CD8+ T cells sorted from blood. CDR3 sequence: CASRHQGAKETQYF. The CDR3 coding sequence is TGTGCCAGCAGACATCAGGGGGCCAAGGAGACCCAGTACTTC. Complete variable domain (other parts from reference TRBV7-9 and TRBJ2-5): DTGVSQNPRHKITKRGQNVTFRCDPISEHNRLYWYRQTLGQGPEFLTYFQNEAQLEKSRLLSDRFSAERPKGSFSTLEIQRTEQGDSAMYLCASRHQGAKETQYFGPGTRLLVL.